This passage covers 20 T cell receptor beta chains from one sample sequenced in a study of CD8 T cells in Susac syndrome (dated by TCRdb to about 2019). The method was the immunoSEQ multiplex PCR assay. RNA was extracted using the RNeasy kit, and roughly 0.45 to 1 ug of the RNA was reverse transcribed with random hexamers. The public sequencing data were trimmed at Q25 with fastp and processed into clonotypes with MiXCR by TCRdb, which kept only in-frame beta chains. Each CDR3 protein gets just one entry, which takes the most common genes and DNA from the rows behind it. The sample includes under 250,000 distinct CDR3 sequences, with about 95% observed a single time. The top ten clones comprise roughly 0.14% of the sample. Sequencing was done on a sample of CD4+ T cells from PBMCs. Every receptor here comes from a human donor with Susac syndrome.

CDR3 in DNA: TGTGCCAGCAGTACTACTCGGGACCCCAACGTCCTGACTTTC. Translating it yields CASSTTRDPNVLTF. The V and J genes are TRBV12-3 or TRBV12-4 and TRBJ2-6; D may correspond to TRBD1 or TRBD2 (5 bases each). This CDR3 comprises 14 residues. V lost 5 bases and J 8 bases, leaving 13 bases between the germline ends.

Points on this clonotype: One end of the junction does not line up with germline, which may come from a read error. The rearrangement joins TRBV28 to TRBJ2-1; 7 bases agree with TRBD2. CDR1 MDHEN and CDR2 SYDVKM come from the germline V gene. CDR3 length: 14 amino acids. Written as DNA, the CDR3 is TGTGCCAGCAGTCTATGGACTAGTAACAATGAGCAGTTCTTC. Translation: CASSLWTSNNEQFF.

This chain joins TRBV5-1 and TRBJ2-1; D tentatively fits TRBD1 or TRBD2 (5 bases each). Germline CDR1 reads SGHRS; CDR2 reads YFSETQ. V shed 0 bases and J shed 3 bases, with 10 bases lying between them. CDR3 length equals 15 residues. The CDR3 protein is CASSLEAGSYNEQFF. CDR3 in DNA: TGCGCCAGCAGCTTGGAGGCAGGGAGCTACAATGAGCAGTTCTTC.

The V and J genes are TRBV2 and TRBJ1-1; maybe TRBD1 (5 bases). Germline V gene sequence: CDR1 SNHLY, CDR2 FYNNEI. The CDR3 has 12 residues. Trimming took off 6 bases at V and 10 bases at J, with 15 bases between the two ends. The CDR3 here is CASRGDRGVAFF. The CDR3 region has the DNA TGTGCCAGCAGGGGGGACCGAGGGGTAGCTTTCTTT.

The gene calls are TRBV11-3 and TRBJ1-1; a possible D gene is TRBD1 (5 bases). The germline V gene encodes CDR1 SGHNT and CDR2 YENEEA. V lost 5 bases, J lost 5 bases, and 15 bases lay in between. The CDR3 spans 14 residues. CDR3 nucleotides: TGTGCCAGCAGCGATCCGGGGCCGGGAACTGAAGCTTTCTTT. Encoded protein: CASSDPGPGTEAFF.

In this sample, this clonotype turned up once. The chain combines TRBV2 with TRBJ2-2; TRBD2 matches at 8 bases. The CDR3 loop spans 14 amino acids. The V and J ends lost 6 bases and 6 bases, in that order; junction bases with no gene match: 6. Germline V gene lookup returns CDR1 SNHLY and CDR2 FYNNEI. CDR3 region: CASRVAGLPGELFF. In DNA form, the CDR3 reads TGTGCCAGCAGGGTAGCGGGGTTACCCGGGGAGCTGTTTTTT.

The gene calls are TRBV6-2 or TRBV6-3 and TRBJ1-5, with TRBD1 as a possible D gene (6 bases). The CDR3 has 15 amino acids. Trimming took 2 bases from V and 5 from J, leaving 13 bases between them. The germline V gene has CDR1 MNHEY and CDR2 SVGEGT. Written as DNA, the CDR3 is TGTGCCAGCAGTTACAGGACAGAATCCTATCAGCCCCAGCATTTT. Translating gives CASSYRTESYQPQHF.

The V call is TRBV10-2, the J call TRBJ1-1, with unresolved D. V shed 6 bases and J shed 4 bases, with 12 bases lying between them. This CDR3 contains 13 residues. Germline lookup yields CDR1 WSHSY and CDR2 SAAADI. The DNA of the CDR3 is TGCGCCAGCAGGCCCCGGGTGGTCACTGAAGCTTTCTTT. Protein: CASRPRVVTEAFF.

The V call is TRBV30, the J call TRBJ1-1; no reliable D call. Germline CDR1 reads GTSNPN; CDR2 reads SVGIG (reference sequence). The CDR3 runs to 11 residues. The V and J ends lost 7 bases and 1 base respectively, with 7 bases between them. CDR3 sequence (DNA): TGTGCCTCCGGCAGGAACACTGAAGCTTTCTTT. Its protein product is CASGRNTEAFF.

This chain connects TRBV5-1 to TRBJ2-3, with a tentative D call TRBD1 (5 bases). V was shortened by 4 bases and J by 2 bases, with 17 bases between the two germline ends. The V gene's germline CDR1 is SGHRS and CDR2 YFSETQ. The CDR3 is made up of 16 amino acids. Here the CDR3 reads CASSPPVGRTTDTQYF. Here the CDR3 DNA reads TGCGCCAGCAGCCCCCCAGTGGGGCGGACCACAGATACGCAGTATTTT. Drawing the rest from reference TRBV5-1 and TRBJ2-3, the complete variable domain is KAGVTQTPRYLIKTRGQQVTLSCSPISGHRSVSWYQQTPGQGLQFLFEYFSETQRNKGNFPGRFSGRQFSNSRSEMNVSTLELGDSALYLCASSPPVGRTTDTQYFGPGTRLTVL.

The chain employs TRBV20-1 and TRBJ2-1; D not resolved. The CDR3 has 12 amino acids. Germline V gene data show CDR1 as DFQATT and CDR2 as SNEGSKA (reference sequence). Trimming cost V 6 bases and J 3 bases, with 9 bases left between them. CDR3 residues: CSARPIYNEQFF. The CDR3, as DNA: TGCAGTGCCCGACCCATCTACAATGAGCAGTTCTTC.

The DNA for the CDR3 is TGTGCCAGCAGCCTACAGACGGGGGTGGGGGCCAACGTCCTGACTTTC. The encoded protein is CASSLQTGVGANVLTF. The gene calls are TRBV7-9 and TRBJ2-6, with a tentative D call TRBD2 (6 bases). Trimming took 5 bases from V and 4 from J, leaving 15 bases between them. The CDR3 has 16 amino acids. Germline V gene lookup returns CDR1 SEHNR and CDR2 FQNEAQ (reference sequence).

The rearrangement joins TRBV7-9 to TRBJ2-3, with 7 bases aligning to TRBD2. The V and J ends lost 4 bases and 4 bases, in that order; junction bases with no gene match: 5. This CDR3 has 14 residues. Germline V gives CDR1 SEHNR, CDR2 FQNEAQ (reference sequence). Here the CDR3 DNA reads TGTGCCAGCAGCTCGGAACTAGCGCCAGATACGCAGTATTTT. Amino acid sequence: CASSSELAPDTQYF. Based on the CDR3 plus reference TRBV7-9 and TRBJ2-3, the full variable domain is DTGVSQNPRHKITKRGQNVTFRCDPISEHNRLYWYRQTLGQGPEFLTYFQNEAQLEKSRLLSDRFSAERPKGSFSTLEIQRTEQGDSAMYLCASSSELAPDTQYFGPGTRLTVL.

The chain carries TRBV6-6 and TRBJ2-1; D remains unclear. Trimming removed 8 bases at V and 1 base at J, with 15 bases between. This CDR3 has 15 amino acids. In germline, CDR1 is MNHNY, CDR2 SVGAGI (reference sequence). The CDR3 DNA sequence: TGTGCCAGCCAGCGAGGCCGTGAGTCCTACAATGAGCAGTTCTTC. This gives the protein CASQRGRESYNEQFF.

This rearrangement joins TRBV30 to TRBJ2-7; 7 nucleotides agree with TRBD1. The V gene's germline CDR1 is GTSNPN and CDR2 SVGIG (reference sequence). Trimming at V came to 2 bases and at J to 2 bases, leaving 3 bases not matched to a gene. The CDR3 totals 13 residues. CDR3 region: CAWSRGRTYEQYF. DNA of the CDR3: TGTGCCTGGAGTAGGGGGCGCACCTACGAGCAGTACTTC.

This clonotype appeared once. The rearrangement uses TRBV27 and TRBJ1-6, with D possibly matching TRBD1 (5 bases). The CDR3 is 15 amino acids. V lost 3 bases to trimming and J lost 9 bases, with 15 bases between them. The germline V gene has CDR1 MNHEY and CDR2 SMNVEV (reference sequence). The CDR3 region is CASSLAGTGTSPLHF. CDR3 bases: TGTGCCAGCAGTTTGGCAGGGACGGGAACTTCACCCCTCCACTTT.

The V and J genes are TRBV29-1 and TRBJ2-3; D gene unclear. Trimming removed 3 bases at V and 4 bases at J, with 8 bases between. Germline V gives CDR1 SQVTM, CDR2 ANQGSEA. The CDR3 has 12 residues. In nucleotides, the CDR3 is TGCAGCGTTGACGCCCGGGCAGATACGCAGTATTTT. Protein sequence: CSVDARADTQYF.

The V and J genes are TRBV5-1 and TRBJ2-7; 8 bases agree with TRBD2. Germline V CDR1 and CDR2: SGHRS, YFSETQ. The length of the CDR3 is 15 residues. Germline trimming cut 4 bases from V and 2 bases from J; bases unmatched to any gene: 8. This CDR3 reads CASSPRGGTTYEQYF. The CDR3 DNA sequence: TGCGCCAGCAGCCCCCGCGGGGGGACCACCTACGAGCAGTACTTC.

This chain connects TRBV11-2 to TRBJ1-2; possibly TRBD1 for D (5 bases). V gave up 4 bases and J gave up 0 bases, with 15 bases separating them. Germline V gene lookup returns CDR1 SGHAT and CDR2 FQNNGV. The CDR3 runs 16 residues. For the CDR3, the DNA is TGTGCCAGCAGCTCCCGGAGTCGAGGGGCTAACTATGGCTACACCTTC. Residues: CASSSRSRGANYGYTF.

This chain uses TRBV28 with TRBJ1-5; tentatively, D is TRBD1 (5 bases). Trimming took off 7 bases at V and 1 base at J, with 11 bases between the two ends. Germline V lookup: CDR1 MDHEN, CDR2 SYDVKM. This CDR3 spans 14 amino acids. Written as DNA, the CDR3 is TGTGCCAGCACTAGTGACAGAAGCAATCAGCCCCAGCATTTT. Protein: CASTSDRSNQPQHF.